This TCR beta chain comes out of a study of blood T cell repertoires in COVID-19. The repertoire was sequenced with immunoSEQ multiplex PCR; TCRdb's copy has only in-frame clones and lacks some. Of 210,000 or so clones in the sample, around 80% were seen once. CDR3 size: 18 residues. The germline V gene encodes CDR1 LNHDA and CDR2 SQIVND (reference sequence). The V gene lost 7 bases and the J gene lost 2 bases, with 24 bases spanning the gap. Sequencing was done on a sample of PBMCs or T cells enriched from blood (not recorded which). The receptor was isolated from a woman aged 40 to 49 with acute COVID-19. This chain joins TRBV19 and TRBJ1-5; D is perhaps TRBD1 (6 bases). In nucleotides, the CDR3 is TGTGCCAGTACCCCGTCAGTGGGACACATTAACGGCAATCAGCCCCAGCATTTT. It codes for CASTPSVGHINGNQPQHF.